Described below is a single T cell receptor beta chain sequence and its context. What it recognizes is unknown. This sample is drawn from a study of cytomegalovirus exposure and HLA in healthy donors. Study-level findings and limits: A few CMV-associated chains were confirmed in vitro to be specific for CMV antigens. The likely explanation for a cluster of highly shared sequence variants was sequencing artifact. Researchers catalogued 164 TCR beta chains as cytomegalovirus-associated.

With 60 Vbeta and 13 Jbeta primers, the PCR was carried out. Measured with immunoSEQ multiplex PCR; TCRdb has only the in-frame clones, and not every one. This table has 150,000 or so clones, around three quarters appearing once. The CDR3 length is 14 residues. V shed 3 bases and J 0 bases; nucleotides not matched to a gene: 1. CDR1 is SGHTA and CDR2 is FQGNSA in the germline V gene. Whereas donors were nominally healthy upon sampling, unrecorded immune exposures were probable. The clonotype comes from a woman in her thirties or forties in good health and CMV-seronegative. The rearrangement joins TRBV7-2 to TRBJ1-1, with 7 bases aligning to TRBD1. The sample taken for sequencing was PBMCs. The CDR3 here is CASSFGTVNTEAFF. For the CDR3, the DNA is TGTGCCAGCAGCTTTGGGACAGTGAACACTGAAGCTTTCTTT.